This T cell receptor (beta chain) derives from a study of response to subunit inactivated influenza vaccine. Worth noting for this clonotype: Antigen unknown.

Study results and limitations: Authors suggested that a seasonal influenza vaccination recruits few new T cells each time.

From germline, CDR1 is DFQATT and CDR2 SNEGSKA (reference sequence). Trimming left V 4 bases short and J 4 bases short, with 17 bases between. The CDR3 is 15 amino acids. TCRdb reprocessed the RT-PCR reads with MiXCR, giving one entry per CDR3 protein. In the table there are roughly 570,000 distinct CDR3 sequences, about 14% of which are singletons. Sequenced material: PBMCs from blood, taken 11 to 12 days after vaccination. The clonotype originates from a man aged 45-60 years who received an inactivated influenza vaccine. The rearrangement joins TRBV20-1 to TRBJ2-1; D might be TRBD1 or TRBD2, each matching 5 bases. The DNA for the CDR3 is TGCAGTGCTACCGTCGAGGGGCGTTTGTACAATGAGCAGTTCTTC. Translation gives CSATVEGRLYNEQFF.